The entry below describes one TCR beta chain. This sample stems from a study of shared clonotypes between healthy human individuals. The germline V gene has CDR1 SGHAT and CDR2 FQNNGV. The CDR3 consists of 10 residues. V gave up 5 bases and J gave up 5 bases, with 4 bases separating them. The method was immunoSEQ multiplex PCR; TCRdb's version includes in-frame clones alone and lacks a portion of them. This table has about 500,000 clones, 75% to 80% appearing once. The sample was PBMCs. The chain links TRBV11-2 to TRBJ2-7; D is undetermined. The TCR originated in a woman aged 40 to 49 in good health. Some clones in this sample may be carry-over from other donors' samples. The CDR3 DNA follows: TGTGCCAGCAGCCACGACGAGCAGTACTTC. Translation gives CASSHDEQYF.